A selection of T cell receptor beta chains follows, all from one sample in a study of regulatory T cells in long-lasting Graves disease. TCRdb analysed the multiplex PCR reads with MiXCR anew, one entry per CDR3 protein. This sample has 350,000 to 550,000 distinct CDR3 sequences, with 14% to 15% found just once. This same sample was also part of a study on T cells in Graves' hyperthyroidism and ophthalmopathy.

Source: peripheral blood mononuclear cells (PBMCs), taken at new diagnosis, from a patient treated with antithyroid drugs. These receptors were collected from a woman aged 25 to 39 with Graves disease. The CDR3 runs from the conserved cysteine through the conserved F or W. Fields, in order: J gene, V gene, D gene, clone size, CDR3 length, CDR3 protein, CDR3 DNA. D genes are given only for firm matches. Not every row has a clone size; where given, it reads once, few, many or a size class.

>TRBJ1-1|TRBV27|TRBD1|many|15
CASSLSRQGDTEAFF
TGTGCCAGCTCTTTATCCCGACAGGGAGACACTGAAGCTTTCTTT
>TRBJ2-1|TRBV20-1|TRBD1|few|15
CSAIPGQGSYNEQFF
TGCAGTGCTATTCCGGGACAGGGGTCCTACAATGAGCAGTTCTTC
>TRBJ1-1|TRBV24-1|NA|few|14
CATSEAGRYGKAFF
TGTGCCACCAGTGAGGCGGGGAGGTATGGAAAAGCTTTCTTT
>TRBJ2-3|TRBV12-3/TRBV12-4|NA|NA|12
CASTPGLRTQYF
TGTGCCAGCACTCCGGGCCTTCGCACGCAGTATTTT
>TRBJ1-1|TRBV7-9|NA|many|12
CASRLIGPSAFF
TGTGCCAGCAGGTTAATCGGGCCGTCAGCTTTCTTT
>TRBJ2-1|TRBV10-1|NA|many|15
CASSNTASGPNEQFF
TGCGCCAGCAGCAACACAGCCTCCGGCCCTAATGAGCAGTTCTTC
>TRBJ2-1|TRBV7-8|NA|once|17
CASSPHGGIAVHNEQFF
TGTGCCAGCAGCCCCCACGGGGGAATAGCGGTCCACAATGAGCAGTTCTTC
>TRBJ2-1|TRBV16|NA|many|12
CASWRNANEQFF
TGTGCCAGTTGGCGTAACGCAAATGAGCAGTTCTTC
>TRBJ2-1|TRBV20-1|TRBD2|many|15
CSAREGGSDLDEQFF
TGCAGTGCTAGAGAAGGCGGGAGTGATTTGGATGAGCAGTTCTTC
>TRBJ2-5|TRBV20-1|NA|NA|13
CSATLTVKETQYF
TGCAGTGCTACCCTGACAGTCAAAGAGACCCAGTACTTC
>TRBJ2-3|TRBV11-3|TRBD2|few|12
CASSASGRAQYF
TGTGCCAGCAGCGCTAGCGGGAGGGCGCAGTATTTT
>TRBJ1-2|TRBV30|NA|many|15
CAWSAAGYSGDGYTF
TGTGCCTGGAGTGCCGCAGGGTACTCTGGTGATGGCTACACCTTC
>TRBJ2-2|TRBV7-2|TRBD1|many|18
CASSPRTGGYANTGELFF
TGTGCCAGCAGCCCCAGGACAGGGGGCTATGCGAACACCGGGGAGCTGTTTTTT
>TRBJ2-7|TRBV24-1|TRBD1|few|15
CATSDPDRVRYEQYF
TGTGCCACCAGTGATCCCGACAGGGTGCGCTACGAGCAGTACTTC
>TRBJ1-5|TRBV4-1|TRBD1|many|15
CASSQAQGGNQPQHF
TGCGCCAGCAGCCAAGCACAGGGGGGCAATCAGCCCCAGCATTTT
>TRBJ2-2|TRBV7-3|NA|NA|15
CASSPWKGGTGELFF
TGTGCCAGCAGCCCCTGGAAGGGAGGCACCGGGGAGCTGTTTTTT
>TRBJ2-5|TRBV5-6|TRBD1|few|15
CASSPGTGPQETQYF
TGTGCCAGCAGCCCCGGGACAGGGCCTCAAGAGACCCAGTACTTC
>TRBJ2-2|TRBV10-2|TRBD2|few|19
CASSDPPGLAGGNTGELFF
TGCGCCAGCAGTGACCCACCGGGACTAGCGGGAGGAAACACCGGGGAGCTGTTTTTT
>TRBJ1-3|TRBV2|NA|many|15
CASFHRLLSGNTIYF
TGTGCCAGTTTTCACAGGTTACTCTCTGGAAACACCATATATTTT
>TRBJ2-3|TRBV9|NA|NA|17
CASSVGQGRVGTDTQYF
TGTGCCAGCAGCGTAGGTCAGGGGAGGGTGGGGACAGATACGCAGTATTTT
>TRBJ2-5|TRBV7-9|NA|NA|13
CASSLITPETQYF
TGTGCCAGCAGCTTAATCACACCAGAGACCCAGTACTTC
>TRBJ1-5|TRBV7-6|NA|many|14
CASSLAVGNQPQHF
TGTGCCAGCAGCTTAGCAGTCGGCAATCAGCCCCAGCATTTT
>TRBJ2-7|TRBV28|TRBD1|NA|14
CASRVGQRTYEQYF
TGTGCCAGCAGAGTGGGACAGCGCACCTACGAGCAGTACTTC
>TRBJ1-1|TRBV5-4|NA|NA|15
CASSGEGVMNTEAFF
TGTGCCAGCAGCGGCGAAGGGGTTATGAACACTGAAGCTTTCTTT
>TRBJ2-5|TRBV30|NA|NA|14
CAWSVMGVWETQYF
TGTGCCTGGAGTGTAATGGGGGTATGGGAGACCCAGTACTTC
>TRBJ2-4|TRBV5-1|NA|few|15
CASSLEASEQNIQYF
TGCGCCAGCAGCTTGGAGGCTAGCGAGCAAAACATTCAGTACTTC
>TRBJ1-1|TRBV11-1|NA|many|12
CASGTRFTEAFF
TGTGCCAGCGGGACCCGGTTCACTGAAGCTTTCTTT
>TRBJ2-1|TRBV27|TRBD1|NA|15
CASSSPGQGFNWQFF
TGTGCCAGCAGTTCCCCGGGACAGGGCTTCAATTGGCAGTTCTTC
>TRBJ2-7|TRBV28|TRBD1|many|21
CASSFLPTNPTGTGKPYEQYF
TGTGCCAGCAGTTTCCTACCTACCAATCCCACGGGGACAGGGAAGCCCTACGAGCAGTACTTC
>TRBJ2-3|TRBV20-1|NA|few|10
CSASGDTQYF
TGCAGTGCTTCAGGAGATACGCAGTATTTT
>TRBJ1-3|TRBV18|NA|many|15
CASSPYQSSGNTIYF
TGTGCCAGCTCACCCTATCAGAGCTCTGGAAACACCATATATTTT
>TRBJ2-7|TRBV6-2/TRBV6-3|TRBD2|NA|14
CASSAQAGSHEQYF
TGTGCCAGCAGTGCCCAAGCGGGATCCCACGAGCAGTACTTC
>TRBJ2-1|TRBV4-1|TRBD2|NA|16
CASSLGLAENHNEQFF
TGCGCCAGCAGCCTTGGACTAGCGGAAAACCACAATGAGCAGTTCTTC
>TRBJ2-7|TRBV5-1|NA|many|14
CASSLVSGSSEQYF
TGCGCCAGCAGCTTGGTGTCGGGGAGTAGCGAGCAGTACTTC
>TRBJ1-1|TRBV30|NA|many|12
CAWSRYNTEAFF
TGTGCCTGGAGTAGATATAACACTGAAGCTTTCTTT
>TRBJ1-2|TRBV15|NA|NA|14
CATSREGFNYGYTF
TGTGCCACCAGCAGAGAGGGATTCAACTATGGCTACACCTTC
>TRBJ2-2|TRBV7-9|NA|NA|11
CASNPRGELFF
TGTGCCAGCAACCCGAGAGGGGAGCTGTTTTTT
>TRBJ2-1|TRBV7-9|TRBD2|few|16
CASSPLSGRRYNEQFF
TGTGCCAGCAGCCCCTTATCCGGGAGGAGGTACAATGAGCAGTTCTTC
>TRBJ2-1|TRBV24-1|NA|few|15
CATSDFVNGYNEQFF
TGTGCCACCAGTGATTTCGTTAATGGCTACAATGAGCAGTTCTTC
>TRBJ2-2|TRBV24-1|NA|once|17
CATSDLTVKANTGELFF
TGTGCCACCAGTGACCTGACAGTGAAAGCGAACACCGGGGAGCTGTTTTTT
>TRBJ1-2|TRBV7-9|NA|few|15
CASSLGDTLNYGYTF
TGTGCCAGCAGCTTAGGGGACACCTTGAACTATGGCTACACCTTC
>TRBJ2-1|TRBV7-9|NA|NA|15
CASSHGPRGDNEQFF
TGTGCCAGCAGCCACGGTCCCCGGGGAGATAATGAGCAGTTCTTC
>TRBJ2-1|TRBV6-2/TRBV6-3|TRBD2|many|16
CASSFGTSGRGYEQFF
TGTGCCAGCAGTTTCGGGACTAGCGGGAGAGGGTATGAGCAGTTCTTC
>TRBJ2-7|TRBV10-3|NA|few|14
CAISLTGRDYEQYF
TGTGCCATCAGCCTGACAGGTCGGGACTACGAGCAGTACTTC
>TRBJ1-4|TRBV7-9|TRBD1|NA|16
CASSPFGTDTNEKLFF
TGTGCCAGCAGCCCTTTCGGGACAGACACTAATGAAAAACTGTTTTTT